This TCR beta chain was profiled in a study of long-term antiretroviral therapy in people with HIV. Overall study: Samples collected earliest predate the 2015 immediate-ART recommendation by about a decade.

The assay used was immunoSEQ (version v3.0), run at survey level. Using immunoSEQ multiplex PCR, the repertoire was profiled, and TCRdb retains in-frame clones only, with some absent. The sample holds approximately 17,000 clones, 70% to 90% seen once. The germline CDR1 and CDR2 sequences are MNHNY and SVGAGI (reference sequence). The trim removed 2 bases at V and 6 bases at J, leaving 5 bases unmatched. This CDR3 is 15 amino acids long. A remark on this clone: No antigen is known for it.

General study findings and limits: Sampling of blood ran from about 2004 to 2018, and older ART regimens were possibly in use. The clones with expansion before ART were dominant in the repertoire at all time points.

Sequenced here: unsorted PBMCs, sampled 0.1 years before starting antiretroviral therapy. The chain couples TRBV6-6 to TRBJ2-1; 9 nucleotides match TRBD2. This clonotype originated in a man younger than 30 with HIV. CDR3 bases: TGTGCCAGCAGTTACGTCCCTAGCGGGACCAATGAGCAGTTCTTC. It codes for CASSYVPSGTNEQFF.